The present T cell receptor (beta chain) was sequenced within a study of PD-L1 blockade in urothelial cancer. Repertoires were generated with immunoSEQ multiplex PCR, while TCRdb's copy carries only in-frame clones and drops some. Here the sample spans some 66,000 clones, about 86% being singletons. The time point is: pretreatment peripheral blood. Germline V CDR1 and CDR2: WNHNN, SYGVQD (reference sequence). The CDR3 sequence is 14 residues long. J was trimmed by 5 bases and V by 2 bases; bases with no gene match: 3. V and J are TRBV10-1 and TRBJ2-1; 7 bases match TRBD2. This specimen was PBMCs, taken around atezolizumab (anti-PD-L1) treatment. The TCR comes from a man in his fifties or sixties with urothelial cancer. CDR3 bases: TGCGCCAGCAGTGAGCATGCGGGGGACAATGAGCAGTTCTTC. Its protein is CASSEHAGDNEQFF.